This T cell receptor (beta chain) is from a study of CD8 T cells in Susac syndrome. Study-wide points: TCR sequencing and HLA analysis covered a relatively small number of individuals.

Reverse transcription used about 0.5 to 1 ug RNA and random hexamers. An immunoSEQ multiplex PCR generated amplified TCR beta CDR3 products spanning 54 Vbeta and 13 Jbeta. Each CDR3 protein gets one entry after TCRdb re-called the immunoSEQ multiplex PCR reads with MiXCR. The sample shows about 250,000 distinct CDR3 sequences, 80% to 95% of them seen only once. With respect to this clonotype: Its antigen is undetermined.

Blood CD8+ and CD4+ T cells underwent high-throughput TCR beta sequencing. Negative isolation yielded CD4+ and CD8+ T cells, and FACS enriched TEMRA cells. The CDR3 extends over 15 amino acids. CDR1 LGHDT and CDR2 YNNKEL come from the germline V gene (reference sequence). The V end lost 0 bases, the J end lost 6 bases, and 14 bases lay between the germline ends. This rearrangement joins TRBV3-1 to TRBJ1-2; no clear D gene. The sample comprised CD4+ T cells from PBMCs. The TCR was taken from a human donor with multiple sclerosis. The chain's CDR3 is CASSQDGVAGNGYTF. The CDR3, as DNA: TGTGCCAGCAGCCAAGATGGGGTGGCCGGGAATGGCTACACCTTC. The variable domain in full, completed from reference TRBV3-1 and TRBJ1-2, reads DTAVSQTPKYLVTQMGNDKSIKCEQNLGHDTMYWYKQDSKKFLKIMFSYNNKELIINETVPNRFSPKSPDKAHLNLHINSLELGDSAVYFCASSQDGVAGNGYTFGSGTRLTVV.